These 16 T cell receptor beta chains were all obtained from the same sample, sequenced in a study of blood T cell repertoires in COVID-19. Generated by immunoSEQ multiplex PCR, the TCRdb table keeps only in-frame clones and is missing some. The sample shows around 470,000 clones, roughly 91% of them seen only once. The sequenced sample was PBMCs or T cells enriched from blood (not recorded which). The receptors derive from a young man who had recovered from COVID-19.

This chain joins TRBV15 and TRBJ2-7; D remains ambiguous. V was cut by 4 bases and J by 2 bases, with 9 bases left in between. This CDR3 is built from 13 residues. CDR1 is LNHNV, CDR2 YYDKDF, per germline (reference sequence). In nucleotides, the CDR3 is TGTGCCACCAGCACGGGTAGGCCCTACGAGCAGTACTTC. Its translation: CATSTGRPYEQYF.

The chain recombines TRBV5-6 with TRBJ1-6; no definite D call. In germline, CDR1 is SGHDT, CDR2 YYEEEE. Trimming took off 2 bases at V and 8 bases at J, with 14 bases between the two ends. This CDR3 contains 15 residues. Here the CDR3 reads CASSFDEASYSPLHF. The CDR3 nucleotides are TGTGCCAGCAGCTTCGATGAGGCGTCTTATTCACCCCTCCACTTT.

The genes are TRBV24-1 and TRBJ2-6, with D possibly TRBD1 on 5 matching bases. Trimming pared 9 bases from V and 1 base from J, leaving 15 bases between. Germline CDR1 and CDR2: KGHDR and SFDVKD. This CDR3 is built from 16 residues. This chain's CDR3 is CATRDSKPSGANVLTF. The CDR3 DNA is TGTGCCACCCGAGACAGCAAGCCTTCTGGGGCCAACGTCCTGACTTTC.

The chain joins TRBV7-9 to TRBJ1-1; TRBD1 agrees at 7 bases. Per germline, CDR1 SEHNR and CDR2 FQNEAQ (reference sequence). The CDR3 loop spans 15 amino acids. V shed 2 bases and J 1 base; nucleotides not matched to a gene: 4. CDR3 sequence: CASSLLQGENTEAFF. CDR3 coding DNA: TGTGCCAGCAGCTTACTCCAGGGGGAGAACACTGAAGCTTTCTTT.

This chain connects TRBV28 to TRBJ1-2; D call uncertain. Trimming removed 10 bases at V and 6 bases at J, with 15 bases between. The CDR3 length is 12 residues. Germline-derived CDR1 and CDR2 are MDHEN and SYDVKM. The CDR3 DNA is TGTGCCATCGGCGGGGTGGGGAATGGCTACACCTTC. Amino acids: CAIGGVGNGYTF.

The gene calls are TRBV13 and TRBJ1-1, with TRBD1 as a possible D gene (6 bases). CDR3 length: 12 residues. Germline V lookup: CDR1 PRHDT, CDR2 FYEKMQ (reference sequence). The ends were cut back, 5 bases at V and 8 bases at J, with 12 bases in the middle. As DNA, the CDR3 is TGTGCCAGCAGCATCGACAGGACCGAAGCTTTCTTT. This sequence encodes CASSIDRTEAFF.

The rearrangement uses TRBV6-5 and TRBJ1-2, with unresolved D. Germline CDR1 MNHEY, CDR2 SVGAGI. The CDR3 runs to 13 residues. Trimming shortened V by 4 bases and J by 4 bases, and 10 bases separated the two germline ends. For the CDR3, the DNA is TGTGCCAGCAGTTCCAGGAAGATCTATGGCTACACCTTC. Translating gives CASSSRKIYGYTF.

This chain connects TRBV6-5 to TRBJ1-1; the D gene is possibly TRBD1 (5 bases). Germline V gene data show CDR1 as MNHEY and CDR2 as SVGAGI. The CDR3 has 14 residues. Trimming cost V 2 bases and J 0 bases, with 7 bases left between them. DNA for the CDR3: TGTGCCAGCAGTTACAGGGGCTTGAACACTGAAGCTTTCTTT. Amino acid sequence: CASSYRGLNTEAFF.

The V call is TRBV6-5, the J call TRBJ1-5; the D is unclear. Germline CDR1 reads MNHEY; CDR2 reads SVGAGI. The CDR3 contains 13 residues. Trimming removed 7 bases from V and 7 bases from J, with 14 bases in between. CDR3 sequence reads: CASTQGWRQPQHF. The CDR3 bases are TGTGCCAGCACTCAAGGGTGGAGGCAGCCCCAGCATTTT.

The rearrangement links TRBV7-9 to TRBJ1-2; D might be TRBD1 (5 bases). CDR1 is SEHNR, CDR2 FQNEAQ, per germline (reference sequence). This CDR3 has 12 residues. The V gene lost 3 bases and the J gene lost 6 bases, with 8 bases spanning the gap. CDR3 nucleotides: TGTGCCAGCAGCTTCCGGGGGAATGGCTACACCTTC. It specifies CASSFRGNGYTF.

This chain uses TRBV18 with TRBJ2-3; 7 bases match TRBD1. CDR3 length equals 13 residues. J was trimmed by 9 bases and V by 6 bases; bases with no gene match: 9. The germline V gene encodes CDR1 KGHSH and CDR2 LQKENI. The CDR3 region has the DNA TGTGCCAGCTCGGAAGACAGGGAAAGAACGCAGTATTTT. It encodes CASSEDRERTQYF.

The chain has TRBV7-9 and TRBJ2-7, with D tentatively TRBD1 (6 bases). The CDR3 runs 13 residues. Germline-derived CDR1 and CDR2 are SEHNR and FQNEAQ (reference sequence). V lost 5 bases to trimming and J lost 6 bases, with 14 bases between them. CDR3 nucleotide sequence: TGTGCCAGCAGCCCAGGGGTTCTCGGCGAGCAGTACTTC. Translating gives CASSPGVLGEQYF.

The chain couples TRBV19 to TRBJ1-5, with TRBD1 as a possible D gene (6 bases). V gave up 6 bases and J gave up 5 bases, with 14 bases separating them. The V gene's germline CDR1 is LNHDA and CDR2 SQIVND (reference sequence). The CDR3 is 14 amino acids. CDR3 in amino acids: CASSYRTVDQPQHF. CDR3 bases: TGTGCCAGTAGCTACCGGACAGTCGATCAGCCCCAGCATTTT.

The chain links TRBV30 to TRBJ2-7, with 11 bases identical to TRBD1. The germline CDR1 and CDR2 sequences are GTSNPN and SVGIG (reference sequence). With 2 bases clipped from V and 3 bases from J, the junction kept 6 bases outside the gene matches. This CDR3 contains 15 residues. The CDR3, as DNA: TGTGCCTGGAGTTCTCAGGGGACAGGGGGCTACGAGCAGTACTTC. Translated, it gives CAWSSQGTGGYEQYF.

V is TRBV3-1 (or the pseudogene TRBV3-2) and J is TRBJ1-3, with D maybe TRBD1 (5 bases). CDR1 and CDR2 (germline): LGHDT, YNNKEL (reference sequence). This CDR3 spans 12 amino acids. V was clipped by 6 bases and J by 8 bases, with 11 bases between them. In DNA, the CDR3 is TGTGCCAGCAGTGGAGGGGAGGACACCATATATTTT. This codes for CASSGGEDTIYF.

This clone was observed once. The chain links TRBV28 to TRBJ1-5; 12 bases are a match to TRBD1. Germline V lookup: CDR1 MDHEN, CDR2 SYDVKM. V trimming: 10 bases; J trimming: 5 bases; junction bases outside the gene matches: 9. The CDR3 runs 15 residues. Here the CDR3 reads CATYRDRGQYQPQHF. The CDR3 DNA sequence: TGTGCCACATACCGGGACAGGGGGCAGTATCAGCCCCAGCATTTT.